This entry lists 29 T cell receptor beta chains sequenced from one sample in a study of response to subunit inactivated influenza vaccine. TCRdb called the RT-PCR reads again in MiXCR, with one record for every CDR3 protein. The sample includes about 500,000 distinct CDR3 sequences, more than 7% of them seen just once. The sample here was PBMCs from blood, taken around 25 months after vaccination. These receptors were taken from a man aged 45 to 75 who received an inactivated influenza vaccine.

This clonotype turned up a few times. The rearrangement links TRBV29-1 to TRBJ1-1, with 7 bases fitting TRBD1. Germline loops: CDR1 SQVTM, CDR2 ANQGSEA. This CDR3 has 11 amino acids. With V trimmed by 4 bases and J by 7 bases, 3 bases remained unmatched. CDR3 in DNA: TGCAGCGTTGGACAGGGAGGTGAAGCTTTCTTT. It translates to CSVGQGGEAFF.

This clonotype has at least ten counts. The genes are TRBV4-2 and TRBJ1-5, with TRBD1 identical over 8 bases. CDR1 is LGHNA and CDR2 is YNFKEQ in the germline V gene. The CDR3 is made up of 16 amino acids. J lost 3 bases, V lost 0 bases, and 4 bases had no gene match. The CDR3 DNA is TGTGCCAGCAGCCAAGAACACAGGGGGACCAATCAGCCCCAGCATTTT. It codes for CASSQEHRGTNQPQHF.

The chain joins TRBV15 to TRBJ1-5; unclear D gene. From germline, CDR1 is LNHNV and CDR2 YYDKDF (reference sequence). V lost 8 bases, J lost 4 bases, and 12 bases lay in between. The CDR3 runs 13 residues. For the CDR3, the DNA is TGTGCCACCCGGAAGGAAAGTAATCAGCCCCAGCATTTT. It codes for CATRKESNQPQHF.

The DNA for the CDR3 is TGCAGTGCACGGGACAGGGAGCCTAAAGAGACCCAGTACTTC. Its protein is CSARDREPKETQYF. The chain carries TRBV20-1 and TRBJ2-5; 9 bases fit TRBD1. Germline loops: CDR1 DFQATT, CDR2 SNEGSKA (reference sequence). Trimming took 6 bases from V and 3 from J; bases not matched to a gene: 8. This CDR3 is 14 amino acids long.

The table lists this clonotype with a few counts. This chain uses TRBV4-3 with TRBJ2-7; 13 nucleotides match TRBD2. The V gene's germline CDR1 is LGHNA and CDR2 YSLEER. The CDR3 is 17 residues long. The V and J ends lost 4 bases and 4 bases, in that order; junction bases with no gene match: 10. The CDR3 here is CASSPRLAGGFLYEQYF. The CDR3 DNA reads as TGCGCCAGCAGCCCTAGACTAGCGGGAGGTTTCTTGTACGAGCAGTACTTC.

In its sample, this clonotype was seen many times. CDR3 nucleotides: TGTGCCAGCAGCTTGTATACGGGGAGCGGTTCAGAGTATTTT. Its translation: CASSLYTGSGSEYF. The gene calls are TRBV13 and TRBJ2-3; D might be TRBD2 (5 bases). The CDR3 loop spans 14 amino acids. Looked up from germline, CDR1 is PRHDT and CDR2 is FYEKMQ (reference sequence). V lost 3 bases and J lost 13, with 20 bases in between.

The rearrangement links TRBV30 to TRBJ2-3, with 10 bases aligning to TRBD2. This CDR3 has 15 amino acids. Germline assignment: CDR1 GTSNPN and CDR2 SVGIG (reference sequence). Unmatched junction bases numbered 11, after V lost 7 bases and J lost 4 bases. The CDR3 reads CASRALSGGADTQYF. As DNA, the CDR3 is TGTGCCTCTAGAGCCCTAAGCGGGGGGGCAGATACGCAGTATTTT. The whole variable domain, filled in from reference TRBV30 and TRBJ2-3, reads SQTIHQWPATLVQPVGSPLSLECTVEGTSNPNLYWYRQAAGRGLQLLFYSVGIGQISSEVPQNLSASRPQDRQFILSSKKLLLSDSGFYLCASRALSGGADTQYFGPGTRLTVL.

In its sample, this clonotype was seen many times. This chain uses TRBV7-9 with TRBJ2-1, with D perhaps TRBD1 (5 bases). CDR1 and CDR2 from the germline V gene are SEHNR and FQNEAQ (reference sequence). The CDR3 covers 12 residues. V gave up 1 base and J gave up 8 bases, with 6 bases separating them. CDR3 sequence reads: CASSLEGYEQFF. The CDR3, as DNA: TGTGCCAGCAGCTTAGAGGGGTATGAGCAGTTCTTC.

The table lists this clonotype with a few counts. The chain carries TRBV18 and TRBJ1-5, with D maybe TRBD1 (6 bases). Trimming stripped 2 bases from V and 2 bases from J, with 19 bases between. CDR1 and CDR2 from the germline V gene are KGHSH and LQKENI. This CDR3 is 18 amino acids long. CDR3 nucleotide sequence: TGTGCCAGCTCACCAACGGCTGGGGGCGTTGGTGGCAATCAGCCCCAGCATTTT. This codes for CASSPTAGGVGGNQPQHF.

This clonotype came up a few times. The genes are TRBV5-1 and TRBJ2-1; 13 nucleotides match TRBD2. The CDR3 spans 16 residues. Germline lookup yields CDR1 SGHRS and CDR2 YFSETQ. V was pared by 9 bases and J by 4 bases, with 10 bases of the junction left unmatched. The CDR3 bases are TGCGCCACCAAGCCGGGACTAGCGGGAACTTACAATGAGCAGTTCTTC. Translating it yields CATKPGLAGTYNEQFF.

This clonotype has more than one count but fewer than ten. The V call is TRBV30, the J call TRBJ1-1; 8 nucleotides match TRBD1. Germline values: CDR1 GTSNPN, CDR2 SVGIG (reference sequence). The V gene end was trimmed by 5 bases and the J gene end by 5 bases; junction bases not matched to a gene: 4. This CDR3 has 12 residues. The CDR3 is CAWGQGGTEAFF. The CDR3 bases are TGTGCCTGGGGACAGGGAGGGACTGAAGCTTTCTTT.

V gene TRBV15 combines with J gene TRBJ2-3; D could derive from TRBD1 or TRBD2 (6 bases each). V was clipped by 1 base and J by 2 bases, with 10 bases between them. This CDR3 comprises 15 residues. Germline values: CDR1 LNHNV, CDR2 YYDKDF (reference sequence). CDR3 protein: CATSRAGALTDTQYF. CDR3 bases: TGTGCCACCAGCAGAGCGGGGGCCCTCACAGATACGCAGTATTTT. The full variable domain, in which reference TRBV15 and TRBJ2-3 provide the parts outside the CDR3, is DAMVIQNPRYQVTQFGKPVTLSCSQTLNHNVMYWYQQKSSQAPKLLFHYYDKDFNNEADTPDNFQSRRPNTSFCFLDIRSPGLGDTAMYLCATSRAGALTDTQYFGPGTRLTVL.

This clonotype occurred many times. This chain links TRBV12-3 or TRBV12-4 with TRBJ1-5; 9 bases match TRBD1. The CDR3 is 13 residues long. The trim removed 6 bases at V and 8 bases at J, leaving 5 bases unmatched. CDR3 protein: CASRQDRGKPQHF. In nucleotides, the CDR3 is TGTGCCAGCAGACAGGACAGGGGAAAGCCCCAGCATTTT.

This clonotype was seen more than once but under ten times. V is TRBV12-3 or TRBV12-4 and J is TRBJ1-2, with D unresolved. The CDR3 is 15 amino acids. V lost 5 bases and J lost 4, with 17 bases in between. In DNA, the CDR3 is TGTGCCAGCAGTCCGAACGCTGTGGGTAGCTATGGCTACACCTTC. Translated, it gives CASSPNAVGSYGYTF.

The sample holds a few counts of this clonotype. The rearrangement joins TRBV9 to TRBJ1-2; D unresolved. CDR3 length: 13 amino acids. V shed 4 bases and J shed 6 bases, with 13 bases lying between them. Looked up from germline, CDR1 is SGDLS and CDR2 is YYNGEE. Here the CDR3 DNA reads TGTGCCAGCAGCAAGACCTACCAGGATGGCTACACCTTC. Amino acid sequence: CASSKTYQDGYTF.

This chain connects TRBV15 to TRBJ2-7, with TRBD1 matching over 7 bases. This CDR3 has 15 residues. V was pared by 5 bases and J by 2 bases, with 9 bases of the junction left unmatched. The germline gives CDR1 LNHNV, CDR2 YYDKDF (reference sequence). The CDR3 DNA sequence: TGTGCCACCAGCGCTCGACGGACAGGTACCTACGAGCAGTACTTC. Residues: CATSARRTGTYEQYF.

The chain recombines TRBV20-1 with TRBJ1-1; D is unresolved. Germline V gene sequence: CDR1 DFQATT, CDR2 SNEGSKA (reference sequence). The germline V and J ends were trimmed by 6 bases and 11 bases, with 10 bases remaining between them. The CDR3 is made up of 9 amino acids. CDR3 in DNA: TGCAGTGCGCATATACCGGCTTTCTTT. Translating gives CSAHIPAFF.

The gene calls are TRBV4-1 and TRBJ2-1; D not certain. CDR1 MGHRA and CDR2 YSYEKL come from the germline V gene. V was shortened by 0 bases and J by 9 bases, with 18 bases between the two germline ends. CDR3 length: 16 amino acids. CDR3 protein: CASSQEGLVGGGEQFF. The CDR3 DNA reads TGCGCCAGCAGCCAAGAGGGTTTAGTAGGTGGTGGTGAGCAGTTCTTC.

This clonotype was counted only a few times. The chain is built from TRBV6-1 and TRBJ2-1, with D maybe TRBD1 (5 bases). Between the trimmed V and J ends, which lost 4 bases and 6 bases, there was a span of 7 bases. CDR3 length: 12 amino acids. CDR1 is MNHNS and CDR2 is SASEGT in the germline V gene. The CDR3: CASSGGINEQFF. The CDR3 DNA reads TGTGCCAGCAGTGGGGGCATCAATGAGCAGTTCTTC.

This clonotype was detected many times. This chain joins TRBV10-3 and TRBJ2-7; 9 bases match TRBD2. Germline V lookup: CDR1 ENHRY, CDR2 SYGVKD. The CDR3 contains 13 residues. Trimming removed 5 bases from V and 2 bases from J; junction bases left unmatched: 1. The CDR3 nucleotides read TGTGCCATCAGTAGCGGGAGGACCTACGAGCAGTACTTC. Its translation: CAISSGRTYEQYF.

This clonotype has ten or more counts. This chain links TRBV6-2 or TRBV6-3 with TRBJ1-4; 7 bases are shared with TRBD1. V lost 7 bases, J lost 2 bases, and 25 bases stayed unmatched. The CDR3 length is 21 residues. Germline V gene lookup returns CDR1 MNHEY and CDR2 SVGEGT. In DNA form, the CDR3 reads TGTGCCAGCATTCCCCGGGCTCTGCGCCAAGGGGGCCTCGTCACTAATGAAAAACTGTTTTTT. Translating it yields CASIPRALRQGGLVTNEKLFF.

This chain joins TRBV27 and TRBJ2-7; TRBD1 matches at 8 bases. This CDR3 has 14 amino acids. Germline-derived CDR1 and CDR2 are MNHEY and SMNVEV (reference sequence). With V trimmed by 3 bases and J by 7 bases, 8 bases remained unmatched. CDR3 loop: CASSFGTGLREQYF. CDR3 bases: TGTGCCAGCAGTTTTGGGACAGGCCTGAGGGAGCAGTACTTC.

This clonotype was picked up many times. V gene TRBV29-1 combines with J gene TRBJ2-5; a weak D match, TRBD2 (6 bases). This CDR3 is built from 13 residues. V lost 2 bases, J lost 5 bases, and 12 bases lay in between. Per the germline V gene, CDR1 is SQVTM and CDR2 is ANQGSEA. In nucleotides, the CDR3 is TGCAGCGTTGAATTCGGGAGCCTCGAGACCCAGTACTTC. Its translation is CSVEFGSLETQYF.

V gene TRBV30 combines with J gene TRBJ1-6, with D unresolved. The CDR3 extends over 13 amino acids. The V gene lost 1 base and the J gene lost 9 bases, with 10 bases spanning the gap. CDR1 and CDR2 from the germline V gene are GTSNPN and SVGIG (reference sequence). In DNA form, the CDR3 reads TGTGCCTGGAGTGACCAACCGGCTTCACCCCTCCACTTT. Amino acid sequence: CAWSDQPASPLHF.

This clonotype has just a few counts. The CDR3 DNA follows: TGCGCCAGCAGCAAGACCGGGACAGGGTCGGGGGAGCAGTACTTC. This gives the protein CASSKTGTGSGEQYF. The V and J genes are TRBV4-3 and TRBJ2-7, with 9 bases fitting TRBD1. The CDR3 is made up of 15 amino acids. V gave up 5 bases and J gave up 7 bases; unmatched junction bases: 12. The germline V gene encodes CDR1 LGHNA and CDR2 YSLEER.

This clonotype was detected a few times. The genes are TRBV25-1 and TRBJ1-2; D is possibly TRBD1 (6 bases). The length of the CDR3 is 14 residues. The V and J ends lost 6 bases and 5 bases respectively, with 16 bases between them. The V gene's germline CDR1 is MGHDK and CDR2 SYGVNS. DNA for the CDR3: TGTGCCAGCAGGGGGGGGCGGAGGGATTATGGCTACACCTTC. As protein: CASRGGRRDYGYTF.

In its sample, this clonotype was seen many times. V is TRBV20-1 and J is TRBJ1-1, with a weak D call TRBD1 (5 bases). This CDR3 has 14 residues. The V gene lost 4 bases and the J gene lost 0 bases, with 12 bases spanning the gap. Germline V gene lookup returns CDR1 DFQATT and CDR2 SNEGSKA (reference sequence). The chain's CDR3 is CSAKTTVMNTEAFF. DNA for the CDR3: TGCAGTGCTAAAACGACAGTCATGAACACTGAAGCTTTCTTT.

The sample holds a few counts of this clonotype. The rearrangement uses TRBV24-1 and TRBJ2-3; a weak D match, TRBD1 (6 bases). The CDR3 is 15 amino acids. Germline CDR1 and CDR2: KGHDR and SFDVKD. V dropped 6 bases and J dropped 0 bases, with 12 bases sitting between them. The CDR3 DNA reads TGTGCCACCAGTACAGGGTTGGGAAGCACAGATACGCAGTATTTT. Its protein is CATSTGLGSTDTQYF.

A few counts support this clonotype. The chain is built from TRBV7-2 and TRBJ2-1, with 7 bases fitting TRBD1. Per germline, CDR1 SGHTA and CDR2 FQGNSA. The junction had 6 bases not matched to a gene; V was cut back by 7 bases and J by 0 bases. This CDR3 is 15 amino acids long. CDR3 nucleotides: TGTGCCAGCACTGTTCAGGGGGACTCCTACAATGAGCAGTTCTTC. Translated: CASTVQGDSYNEQFF.